This T cell receptor (beta chain) was observed in a study of T cell responses to AZD1222 COVID-19 vaccine. Concerning this clone itself: Antigen unknown.

The data were produced by immunoSEQ multiplex PCR, yet TCRdb's version contains in-frame clones alone and is incomplete. The table includes some 150,000 clones, under 95% detected once. Trimming pared 5 bases from V and 8 bases from J, leaving 8 bases between. The length of the CDR3 is 11 residues. From germline, CDR1 is SGHRS and CDR2 YFSETQ. Study findings and constraints: At baseline, just five to seven AZD1222 recipients tested seropositive. Per reports, nearly half of all spike-specific TCRs target regions that are unmutated in variants. Elevations in Spike-specific TCR breadth and depth followed administration of two AZD1222 doses. Regions 160-218 and 743-854 dominated among vaccine-associated CD4 TCRs spanning spike.

The J gene is TRBJ2-1, the V gene TRBV5-1; D not certain. Sequencing was performed on peripheral blood, taken on day 0 of AZD1222 vaccination. The sequence derives from an adult in good health. Here the CDR3 DNA reads TGCGCCAGCAGATCCCTCGATGAGCAGTTCTTC. Residues: CASRSLDEQFF.